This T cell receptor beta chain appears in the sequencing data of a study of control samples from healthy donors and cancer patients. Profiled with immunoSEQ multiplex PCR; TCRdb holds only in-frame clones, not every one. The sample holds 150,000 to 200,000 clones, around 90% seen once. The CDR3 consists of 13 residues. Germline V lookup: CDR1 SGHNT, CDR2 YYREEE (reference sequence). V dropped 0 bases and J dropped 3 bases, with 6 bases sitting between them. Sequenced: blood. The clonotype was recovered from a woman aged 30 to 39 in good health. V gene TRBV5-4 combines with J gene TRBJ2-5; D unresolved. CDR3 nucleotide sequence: TGTGCCAGCAGCTTGGCGGCAGAAGAGACCCAGTACTTC. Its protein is CASSLAAEETQYF.